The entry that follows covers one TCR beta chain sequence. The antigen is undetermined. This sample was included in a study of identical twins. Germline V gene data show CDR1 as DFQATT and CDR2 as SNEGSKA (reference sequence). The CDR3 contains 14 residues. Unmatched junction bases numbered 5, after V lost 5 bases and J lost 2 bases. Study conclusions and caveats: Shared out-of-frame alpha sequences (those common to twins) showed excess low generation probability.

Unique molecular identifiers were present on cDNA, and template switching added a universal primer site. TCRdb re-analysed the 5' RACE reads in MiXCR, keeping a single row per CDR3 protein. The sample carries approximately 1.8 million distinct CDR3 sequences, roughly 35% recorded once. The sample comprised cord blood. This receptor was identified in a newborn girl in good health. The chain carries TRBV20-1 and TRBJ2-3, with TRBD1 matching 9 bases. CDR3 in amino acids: CSARRDRDTDTQYF. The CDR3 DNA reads TGCAGTGCTCGCCGGGACAGGGACACAGATACGCAGTATTTT.